This is a list of T cell receptor beta chains from one sample in a study of shared clonotypes between healthy human individuals. Method: immunoSEQ multiplex PCR; TCRdb's copy keeps in-frame clones and lacks some. The sample has around 2.5 million clones, 80% to 95% seen once. Sequencing input: naive CD4+ T cells from PBMCs. The receptors originated from a young man in good health. Some clones in this sample may be carry-over from other donors' samples. The conserved cysteine and the conserved F or W are not part of the CDR3 here. The order of the fields is V gene, J gene, CDR3 length, clone size, CDR3 protein. Clone size is given for some rows only: seen once, a few or many times, or a class if the clone is expanded.

v_call: TRBV27; j_call: TRBJ1-2; cdr3_length: 12; clone_size: once; cdr3_aa: ASSYKGHTYGYT
v_call: TRBV18; j_call: TRBJ1-2; cdr3_length: 13; clone_size: NA; cdr3_aa: ASSPPSGTNYGYT
v_call: TRBV29-1; j_call: TRBJ2-2; cdr3_length: 12; clone_size: NA; cdr3_aa: SVEPGSGTGELF
v_call: TRBV5-4; j_call: TRBJ2-5; cdr3_length: 12; clone_size: NA; cdr3_aa: ASSSRDRGETQY
v_call: TRBV15; j_call: TRBJ1-5; cdr3_length: 11; clone_size: NA; cdr3_aa: ATSTRYNQPQH
v_call: TRBV5-1; j_call: TRBJ2-5; cdr3_length: 11; clone_size: NA; cdr3_aa: ASSLSPQETQY
v_call: TRBV4-2; j_call: TRBJ1-5; cdr3_length: 12; clone_size: few; cdr3_aa: ASSPGQGDQPQH
v_call: TRBV27; j_call: TRBJ1-4; cdr3_length: 13; clone_size: NA; cdr3_aa: ASSFGRQGKEKLF
v_call: TRBV28; j_call: TRBJ1-5; cdr3_length: 13; clone_size: NA; cdr3_aa: ASSPRGGWNQPQH
v_call: TRBV6-6; j_call: TRBJ1-1; cdr3_length: 11; clone_size: few; cdr3_aa: ASCYRGGTEAF
v_call: TRBV13; j_call: TRBJ2-7; cdr3_length: 15; clone_size: NA; cdr3_aa: ASSRLTRDSWAGEQY
v_call: TRBV7-9; j_call: TRBJ2-3; cdr3_length: 15; clone_size: NA; cdr3_aa: ASSRSTGTSGRVTQY
v_call: TRBV7-9; j_call: TRBJ1-1; cdr3_length: 11; clone_size: NA; cdr3_aa: ASSDGWNTEAF
v_call: TRBV18; j_call: TRBJ1-3; cdr3_length: 11; clone_size: NA; cdr3_aa: ASSPGTGNTIY
v_call: TRBV9; j_call: TRBJ1-2; cdr3_length: 13; clone_size: few; cdr3_aa: ASRRQGRAGDGYT
v_call: TRBV5-1; j_call: TRBJ1-3; cdr3_length: 14; clone_size: NA; cdr3_aa: ASSLRQGAVGNTIY